This entry lists 5 T cell receptor beta chains sequenced from one sample in a study of blood T cell repertoires in COVID-19. Profiled with immunoSEQ multiplex PCR; TCRdb holds only in-frame clones, not every one. Here the sample spans 250,000 to 300,000 clones, 85% being singletons. The specimen sequenced was peripheral blood. The receptors originated from a man aged 45-65 years with active or convalescent COVID-19.

The table lists this clone with a few counts. The V call is TRBV3-1 (or the pseudogene TRBV3-2), the J call TRBJ2-1, with TRBD1 matching 9 bases. The CDR3 is 14 amino acids. Germline CDR1 and CDR2: LGHDT and YNNKEL (reference sequence). Trimming took 5 bases from V and 6 from J; bases not matched to a gene: 5. This chain's CDR3 is CASSARQGGNEQFF. The CDR3 DNA sequence: TGTGCCAGCAGCGCCCGACAGGGGGGCAATGAGCAGTTCTTC.

The V call is TRBV9, the J call TRBJ2-1; 10 bases agree with TRBD2. J gave up 7 bases and V 4 bases, and 5 bases lay outside the gene matches. The CDR3 loop spans 14 amino acids. The V gene's germline CDR1 is SGDLS and CDR2 YYNGEE. The CDR3, as DNA: TGTGCCAGCAGCAGGACTAGCGGACGGAATGAGCAGTTCTTC. The encoded protein is CASSRTSGRNEQFF.

The genes are TRBV19 and TRBJ2-1; TRBD2 matches 13 bases. This CDR3 has 17 amino acids. Trimming removed 4 bases from V and 6 bases from J; junction bases left unmatched: 9. Looked up from germline, CDR1 is LNHDA and CDR2 is SQIVND (reference sequence). DNA of the CDR3: TGTGCCAGTAGTACTTTATGGACTAGCGGGAGAGGCAATGAGCAGTTCTTC. Residues: CASSTLWTSGRGNEQFF.

The chain links TRBV4-1 to TRBJ2-5; perhaps TRBD1 as D (6 bases). The CDR3 is made up of 13 amino acids. Germline V gives CDR1 MGHRA, CDR2 YSYEKL. Deletions cut 4 bases from V and 5 bases from J, with 11 bases between. In DNA form, the CDR3 reads TGCGCCAGCAGCCCTGCAGGGGCGGAGACCCAGTACTTC. Translated, it gives CASSPAGAETQYF.

The genes are TRBV3-1 (or the pseudogene TRBV3-2) and TRBJ2-6; tentatively, D is TRBD2 (6 bases). V shed 1 base and J shed 0 bases, with 10 bases lying between them. The CDR3 totals 17 residues. Per germline, CDR1 LGHDT and CDR2 YNNKEL (reference sequence). The CDR3: CASSQVGRSSGANVLTF. In nucleotides, the CDR3 is TGTGCCAGCAGCCAAGTAGGGAGGAGCTCTGGGGCCAACGTCCTGACTTTC.